The 11 T cell receptor beta chains in this list originate from one sample, sequenced in a study of blood T cell repertoires in COVID-19. Using immunoSEQ multiplex PCR, the repertoire was profiled, and TCRdb retains in-frame clones only, with some absent. This sample has fewer than 500,000 clones, with more than 75% found just once. Specimen: peripheral blood. The receptors stem from a human donor with acute or convalescent COVID-19. The donor label of this sample is uncertain.

This rearrangement joins TRBV7-8 to TRBJ2-1; D is unclear. The CDR3 extends over 15 amino acids. Germline V lookup: CDR1 SGHVS, CDR2 FQNEAQ. V lost 1 base and J 4 bases, leaving 11 bases between the germline ends. CDR3 region: CASSLDHLRYNEQFF. CDR3 nucleotides: TGTGCCAGCAGCTTAGATCATCTGAGGTACAATGAGCAGTTCTTC. The full variable domain, completed using reference TRBV7-8 and TRBJ2-1, is GAGVSQSPRYKVAKRGQDVALRCDPISGHVSLFWYQQALGQGPEFLTYFQNEAQLDKSGLPSDRFFAERPEGSVSTLKIQRTQQEDSAVYLCASSLDHLRYNEQFFGPGTRLTVL.

The chain uses TRBV2 and TRBJ2-3; 10 nucleotides agree with TRBD2. With 4 bases clipped from V and 4 bases from J, the junction kept 2 bases outside the gene matches. CDR3 length: 14 residues. Germline V lookup: CDR1 SNHLY, CDR2 FYNNEI. CDR3 amino acids: CASSGSGGADTQYF. The CDR3 DNA is TGTGCCAGCAGTGGGAGCGGGGGGGCAGATACGCAGTATTTT. Supplemented by reference TRBV2 and TRBJ2-3, the full variable domain reads EPEVTQTPSHQVTQMGQEVILRCVPISNHLYFYWYRQILGQKVEFLVSFYNNEISEKSEIFDDQFSVERPDGSNFTLKIRSTKLEDSAMYFCASSGSGGADTQYFGPGTRLTVL.

The genes are TRBV30 and TRBJ1-6; TRBD1 is a possible D gene (6 bases). The CDR3 spans 13 residues. Germline CDR1 and CDR2: GTSNPN and SVGIG (reference sequence). V dropped 2 bases and J dropped 9 bases, with 11 bases sitting between them. CDR3 DNA sequence: TGTGCCTGGAGTTTCAGGGGACCTTCACCCCTCCACTTT. Translated, it gives CAWSFRGPSPLHF. The variable domain in full, completed from reference TRBV30 and TRBJ1-6, reads SQTIHQWPATLVQPVGSPLSLECTVEGTSNPNLYWYRQAAGRGLQLLFYSVGIGQISSEVPQNLSASRPQDRQFILSSKKLLLSDSGFYLCAWSFRGPSPLHFGNGTRLTVT.

This clone was recorded once. The chain is built from TRBV7-9 and TRBJ1-5; D unclear. In germline, CDR1 is SEHNR, CDR2 FQNEAQ (reference sequence). The CDR3 has 16 amino acids. The V gene lost 3 bases and the J gene lost 4 bases, with 16 bases spanning the gap. CDR3 region: CASSLRRSHLNQPQHF. Here the CDR3 DNA reads TGTGCCAGCAGCTTGAGGAGATCTCACTTGAATCAGCCCCAGCATTTT.

V and J are TRBV18 and TRBJ1-2; no clear D gene. Trimming took off 1 base at V and 0 bases at J, with 6 bases between the two ends. Germline V lookup: CDR1 KGHSH, CDR2 LQKENI. The CDR3 consists of 14 residues. Here the CDR3 DNA reads TGTGCCAGCTCACCACAGAGCCCTAACTATGGCTACACCTTC. The encoded protein is CASSPQSPNYGYTF.

The CDR3 loop reads CASSLGGPGELFF. The CDR3 coding sequence is TGTGCCAGCAGCTTAGGGGGGCCGGGGGAGCTGTTTTTT. V and J are TRBV11-3 and TRBJ2-2; TRBD1 might be the D (6 bases). CDR3 length equals 13 residues. Trimming cost V 1 base and J 8 bases, with 8 bases left between them. Germline CDR1 is SGHNT and CDR2 is YENEEA.

This clone was counted between two and nine times. The V gene is TRBV7-2, the J gene TRBJ2-7, with D possibly being TRBD2 (6 bases). The CDR3 is 15 residues long. The germline V gene encodes CDR1 SGHTA and CDR2 FQGNSA. Trimming stripped 5 bases from V and 3 bases from J, with 17 bases between. CDR3 in DNA: TGTGCCAGCAGCCCAGGAGGGACCAGACACTACGAGCAGTACTTC. It yields the protein CASSPGGTRHYEQYF.

J is TRBJ1-6 and V is TRBV5-8; D not certain. This CDR3 contains 11 residues. Germline CDR1 is SGHTS and CDR2 is YDEGEE. V shed 4 bases and J shed 12 bases, with 8 bases lying between them. CDR3 DNA sequence: TGTGCCAGCAGCCTGGGGAGACCCCTCCACTTT. It translates to CASSLGRPLHF.

This chain uses TRBV7-9 with TRBJ2-1; tentatively, D is TRBD2 (7 bases). V dropped 5 bases and J dropped 8 bases, with 22 bases sitting between them. CDR1 SEHNR and CDR2 FQNEAQ come from the germline V gene (reference sequence). The CDR3 has 16 amino acids. CDR3 bases: TGTGCCAGCAGCAGGGGGGGTAAGACTAAGGGCGATGAGCAGTTCTTC. Translation gives CASSRGGKTKGDEQFF.

The chain employs TRBV28 and TRBJ1-5, with a tentative D call TRBD1 (5 bases). V lost 6 bases and J lost 4, with 16 bases in between. The CDR3 runs 15 residues. Germline V lookup: CDR1 MDHEN, CDR2 SYDVKM. This CDR3 is CASSKGGTNNQPQHF. In DNA form, the CDR3 reads TGTGCCAGCAGCAAGGGAGGGACCAATAATCAGCCCCAGCATTTT.

This rearrangement joins TRBV7-2 to TRBJ1-5; D is possibly TRBD1 (6 bases). The CDR3 loop spans 16 amino acids. The ends were cut back, 0 bases at V and 3 bases at J, with 12 bases in the middle. CDR1 SGHTA and CDR2 FQGNSA come from the germline V gene. The CDR3 region has the DNA TGTGCCAGCAGCTTAGCGGGGGCAGGTACCAATCAGCCCCAGCATTTT. Encoded protein: CASSLAGAGTNQPQHF.